Reported below is one T cell receptor beta chain. Trimming took 5 bases from V and 5 from J, leaving 9 bases between them. This CDR3 has 12 amino acids. The germline gives CDR1 SGHTA, CDR2 FQGNSA. The sample comes from a study of blood T cell repertoires in COVID-19. In the study overall: T cells, B-cell-depleted T cells, or PBMCs supplied cDNA or gDNA.

Measured with immunoSEQ multiplex PCR; TCRdb has only the in-frame clones, and not every one. The table records just under 150,000 clones, approximately 87% of them present only once. This TCR came from a woman aged 45-60 years with active or convalescent COVID-19. The specimen was peripheral blood. The J gene is TRBJ2-5, the V gene TRBV7-2; D is ambiguous. CDR3 in amino acids: CASSLTMETQYF. CDR3 sequence (DNA): TGTGCCAGCAGCCTGACAATGGAGACCCAGTACTTC.